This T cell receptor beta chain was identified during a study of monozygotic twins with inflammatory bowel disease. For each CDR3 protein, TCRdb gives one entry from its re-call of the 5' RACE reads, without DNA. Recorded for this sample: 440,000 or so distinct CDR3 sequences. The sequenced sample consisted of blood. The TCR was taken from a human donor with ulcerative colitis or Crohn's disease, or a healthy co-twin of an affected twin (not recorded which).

CDR3 sequence reads: CASSEGGRLTDTQYF. This chain connects TRBV2 to TRBJ2-3; the TRBD2 assignment by TCRdb is unverifiable without DNA. CDR1 is SNHLY, CDR2 FYNNEI, per germline. CDR3 length: 15 residues.